Described below is a single TCR beta chain sequence and its context. Libraries were prepared by immunoSEQ multiplex PCR; TCRdb keeps only in-frame clonotypes and omits some of them. Of about 87,000 clones in the sample, 70% to 90% were seen once. The data originate from a study of glioma-infiltrating T cells after dendritic cell vaccination. On the study more broadly: Patients received three intradermal dendritic cell vaccine injections at biweekly intervals.

V shed 1 base and J 7 bases; nucleotides not matched to a gene: 6. CDR1 is MNHEY, CDR2 SMNVEV, per germline (reference sequence). There are 15 residues in the CDR3. The sequence came from a human donor with glioblastoma. The source material was blood, sampled before dendritic cell vaccination. The chain has TRBV27 and TRBJ1-4; 7 nucleotides agree with TRBD1. This chain's CDR3 is CASSLFSGGGEKLFF. In DNA, the CDR3 is TGTGCCAGCAGTTTATTTTCAGGGGGAGGTGAAAAACTGTTTTTT. Complete variable domain (other parts from reference TRBV27 and TRBJ1-4): EAQVTQNPRYLITVTGKKLTVTCSQNMNHEYMSWYRQDPGLGLRQIYYSMNVEVTDKGDVPEGYKVSRKEKRNFPLILESPSPNQTSLYFCASSLFSGGGEKLFFGSGTQLSVL.